The rows below give T cell receptor beta chains drawn from one sample of a study of T cell repertoires in cytomegalovirus infection. From the reads, TCRdb called clonotypes with MiXCR, one entry per CDR3 protein. The repertoire holds around 300,000 distinct CDR3 sequences, with 9.5% as singletons. Sequencing was done on a sample of PBMCs. These TCRs come from a human donor in good health (CMV status not recorded). Some clones in this sample may be carry-over from other donors' samples. CDR3s include the opening cysteine and the closing phenylalanine or tryptophan. D genes are given only for firm matches. The size entry is marked missing in some rows and otherwise reads once, few, many or a size class.

size: few; J: TRBJ2-1; D: NA; length: 12; V: TRBV5-1; CDR3: CASSLEPWGQFF; DNA: TGCGCCAGCAGCTTGGAACCGTGGGGGCAGTTCTTC
size: NA; J: TRBJ2-1; D: NA; length: 16; V: TRBV2; CDR3: CASSEQGTLLYNEQFF; DNA: TGTGCCAGCAGTGAACAAGGGACTCTCCTTTACAATGAGCAGTTCTTC
size: many; J: TRBJ2-1; D: TRBD2; length: 15; V: TRBV7-9; CDR3: CASSLSSGWGFEQFF; DNA: TGTGCCAGCAGCCTTTCTAGCGGTTGGGGGTTTGAGCAGTTCTTC
size: many; J: TRBJ2-7; D: NA; length: 14; V: TRBV6-1; CDR3: CASSEANREGEQYF; DNA: TGTGCCAGCAGTGAAGCGAACAGGGAGGGCGAGCAGTACTTC
size: many; J: TRBJ2-5; D: NA; length: 13; V: TRBV6-2/TRBV6-3; CDR3: CASLKYQQETQYF; DNA: TGTGCCAGTCTGAAATACCAACAAGAGACCCAGTACTTC
size: NA; J: TRBJ2-3; D: NA; length: 16; V: TRBV11-2; CDR3: CASSLKLYPSTDTQYF; DNA: TGTGCCAGCAGCCTAAAGCTATACCCTAGCACAGATACGCAGTATTTT
size: many; J: TRBJ2-3; D: TRBD2; length: 15; V: TRBV7-2; CDR3: CASSLISAGEDTQYF; DNA: TGTGCCAGCAGCTTAATCTCGGCGGGAGAGGATACGCAGTATTTT
size: NA; J: TRBJ2-1; D: NA; length: 15; V: TRBV4-3; CDR3: CASSQEEGSYNEQFF; DNA: TGCGCCAGCAGCCAAGAGGAGGGCTCCTACAATGAGCAGTTCTTC
size: many; J: TRBJ1-4; D: NA; length: 13; V: TRBV11-2; CDR3: CASRGIREEKLFF; DNA: TGTGCCAGCAGGGGGATTCGAGAGGAAAAACTGTTTTTT
size: many; J: TRBJ1-6; D: TRBD1; length: 14; V: TRBV20-1; CDR3: CSSGPGQGGSPLHF; DNA: TGCAGTTCAGGACCGGGACAGGGAGGGTCACCCCTCCACTTT
size: few; J: TRBJ2-7; D: TRBD2; length: 13; V: TRBV6-8; CDR3: CASFSGRAYEQYF; DNA: TGTGCCAGCTTTAGCGGGAGAGCCTACGAGCAGTACTTC
size: many; J: TRBJ2-1; D: TRBD1; length: 15; V: TRBV12-3/TRBV12-4; CDR3: CASSSGQGSLNEQFF; DNA: TGTGCCAGCAGTTCCGGACAGGGGTCCCTCAATGAGCAGTTCTTC
size: NA; J: TRBJ1-4; D: NA; length: 14; V: TRBV20-1; CDR3: CSARDQGTSEKLFF; DNA: TGCAGTGCTAGAGATCAGGGGACAAGTGAAAAACTGTTTTTT
size: few; J: TRBJ2-7; D: TRBD2; length: 15; V: TRBV7-2; CDR3: CASSSTSGGSYEQYF; DNA: TGTGCCAGCAGCTCCACTAGCGGGGGGTCCTATGAGCAGTACTTC
size: medium-sized; J: TRBJ2-5; D: NA; length: 15; V: TRBV7-2; CDR3: CASSELRARGETQYF; DNA: TGTGCCAGCAGCGAGCTTAGGGCTAGGGGAGAGACCCAGTACTTC
size: few; J: TRBJ1-2; D: NA; length: 13; V: TRBV6-1; CDR3: CASSYRASYGYTF; DNA: TGTGCCAGCAGTTACCGGGCTTCCTATGGCTACACCTTC
size: few; J: TRBJ1-2; D: TRBD1; length: 15; V: TRBV18; CDR3: CASSPGQGSFYGYTF; DNA: TGTGCCAGCTCACCGGGACAGGGCTCATTCTATGGCTACACCTTC
size: many; J: TRBJ2-5; D: TRBD2; length: 15; V: TRBV7-2; CDR3: CASSSSGGVQETQYF; DNA: TGTGCCAGCAGCTCTAGCGGGGGGGTACAAGAGACCCAGTACTTC
size: many; J: TRBJ2-7; D: TRBD2; length: 14; V: TRBV10-2; CDR3: CASSPTSGGARQYF; DNA: TGCGCCAGCAGCCCGACTAGCGGGGGGGCCCGGCAGTACTTC
size: many; J: TRBJ2-3; D: NA; length: 16; V: TRBV7-2; CDR3: CASSLAPAASTDTQYF; DNA: TGTGCCAGCAGCTTAGCTCCAGCGGCTAGCACAGATACGCAGTATTTT
size: many; J: TRBJ2-5; D: NA; length: 17; V: TRBV4-1; CDR3: CASSQDPQGLIQETQYF; DNA: TGCGCCAGCAGCCAAGATCCCCAGGGCCTAATCCAAGAGACCCAGTACTTC
size: NA; J: TRBJ2-1; D: NA; length: 17; V: TRBV11-2; CDR3: CASSLTQGLSSYNEQFF; DNA: TGTGCCAGCAGCTTAACCCAGGGCTTAAGCTCCTACAATGAGCAGTTCTTC
size: few; J: TRBJ2-1; D: TRBD2; length: 16; V: TRBV7-4; CDR3: CASSLALLAGADEQFF; DNA: TGTGCCAGCAGCTTAGCGCTCTTAGCGGGAGCCGATGAGCAGTTCTTC
size: many; J: TRBJ2-5; D: NA; length: 11; V: TRBV7-2; CDR3: CASRIQETQYF; DNA: TGTGCCAGCCGAATTCAAGAGACCCAGTACTTC
size: few; J: TRBJ2-2; D: NA; length: 15; V: TRBV7-2; CDR3: CASCRDPQIGGELFF; DNA: TGTGCCAGCTGTCGGGATCCTCAAATCGGCGGGGAGCTGTTTTTT
size: NA; J: TRBJ2-2; D: NA; length: 13; V: TRBV28; CDR3: CASRGPGTGELFF; DNA: TGTGCCAGCAGGGGGCCGGGTACCGGGGAGCTGTTTTTT
size: once; J: TRBJ2-4; D: NA; length: 20; V: TRBV28; CDR3: CASSLRVGRRGVLAKNIQYF; DNA: TGTGCCAGCAGTCTGCGGGTAGGGCGGAGAGGAGTCCTGGCCAAAAACATTCAGTACTTC
size: NA; J: TRBJ2-1; D: TRBD2; length: 17; V: TRBV7-7; CDR3: CASSPGGSGSRNNEQFF; DNA: TGTGCCAGCAGCCCAGGTGGTAGCGGGTCTCGGAACAATGAGCAGTTCTTC
size: few; J: TRBJ2-7; D: NA; length: 16; V: TRBV27; CDR3: CASSDRRWDKSYEQYF; DNA: TGTGCCAGCAGCGACAGGCGTTGGGACAAGTCCTACGAGCAGTACTTC
size: NA; J: TRBJ2-7; D: NA; length: 15; V: TRBV7-3; CDR3: CASSLRGSLSDEQYF; DNA: TGTGCCAGCAGCTTAAGAGGCAGCCTTAGCGACGAGCAGTACTTC
size: many; J: TRBJ1-1; D: NA; length: 16; V: TRBV7-2; CDR3: CASSFFNPGVGTEAFF; DNA: TGTGCCAGCAGCTTCTTCAATCCCGGGGTGGGGACTGAAGCTTTCTTT
size: few; J: TRBJ2-7; D: NA; length: 12; V: TRBV24-1; CDR3: CATSQQGYEQYF; DNA: TGTGCCACCAGCCAACAGGGATACGAGCAGTACTTC
size: many; J: TRBJ2-2; D: TRBD1; length: 15; V: TRBV12-3/TRBV12-4; CDR3: CASSGGQGPTGELFF; DNA: TGTGCCAGCAGCGGGGGACAGGGGCCCACCGGGGAGCTGTTTTTT
size: NA; J: TRBJ1-4; D: TRBD1; length: 17; V: TRBV12-3/TRBV12-4; CDR3: CASSWTGWLRVDEKLFF; DNA: TGTGCCAGCAGTTGGACAGGGTGGTTACGAGTCGATGAAAAACTGTTTTTT
size: many; J: TRBJ1-2; D: NA; length: 14; V: TRBV7-2; CDR3: CASSPGGGNYGYTF; DNA: TGTGCCAGCAGCCCCGGGGGCGGGAACTATGGCTACACCTTC
size: many; J: TRBJ2-5; D: NA; length: 15; V: TRBV25-1; CDR3: CASSDSTRNGETQYF; DNA: TGTGCCAGCAGTGACTCAACACGGAATGGGGAGACCCAGTACTTC
size: NA; J: TRBJ2-3; D: NA; length: 16; V: TRBV18; CDR3: CASSPLDTAGTDTQYF; DNA: TGTGCCAGCTCACCCCTAGATACGGCCGGCACAGATACGCAGTATTTT
size: NA; J: TRBJ1-1; D: TRBD1; length: 16; V: TRBV5-1; CDR3: CASSLVPGQLNTEAFF; DNA: TGCGCCAGCAGCTTGGTCCCGGGACAGCTAAACACTGAAGCTTTCTTT
size: many; J: TRBJ2-3; D: NA; length: 18; V: TRBV7-2; CDR3: CASSLRRVAFSSTDTQYF; DNA: TGTGCCAGCAGCCTCCGGCGGGTGGCGTTCTCTAGCACAGATACGCAGTATTTT
size: few; J: TRBJ1-5; D: NA; length: 14; V: TRBV12-3/TRBV12-4; CDR3: CASSYLGYDQPQHF; DNA: TGTGCCAGCAGTTATTTAGGTTACGATCAGCCCCAGCATTTT
size: few; J: TRBJ2-1; D: NA; length: 12; V: TRBV5-6; CDR3: CASSPVGGEQFF; DNA: TGTGCCAGCAGCCCAGTGGGGGGAGAGCAGTTCTTC
size: many; J: TRBJ1-1; D: NA; length: 13; V: TRBV7-2; CDR3: CASSSQGSSEAFF; DNA: TGTGCCAGCAGCTCGCAGGGGAGCTCTGAAGCTTTCTTT
size: many; J: TRBJ1-2; D: TRBD1; length: 13; V: TRBV7-2; CDR3: CASSPRTGYGYTF; DNA: TGTGCCAGCAGTCCAAGGACAGGGTATGGCTACACCTTC
size: many; J: TRBJ2-1; D: NA; length: 17; V: TRBV7-2; CDR3: CASSLVGGPSSQWEQFF; DNA: TGTGCCAGCAGCTTAGTAGGCGGACCCTCTTCACAATGGGAGCAGTTCTTC
size: many; J: TRBJ1-6; D: NA; length: 13; V: TRBV25-1; CDR3: CASSELITGPLHF; DNA: TGTGCCAGCAGTGAATTGATCACGGGACCCCTCCACTTT
size: few; J: TRBJ2-7; D: TRBD2; length: 15; V: TRBV28; CDR3: CASFVALRERDEQYF; DNA: TGTGCCAGCTTTGTGGCCTTGCGGGAGAGGGACGAGCAGTACTTC
size: few; J: TRBJ1-2; D: NA; length: 16; V: TRBV6-1; CDR3: CASRPPVGGGRSGYTF; DNA: TGTGCCAGCAGACCTCCAGTGGGAGGGGGTAGAAGTGGCTACACCTTC
size: few; J: TRBJ1-1; D: NA; length: 15; V: TRBV6-5; CDR3: CASSPVGHMNTEAFF; DNA: TGTGCCAGCAGTCCAGTAGGCCACATGAACACTGAAGCTTTCTTT
size: NA; J: TRBJ1-1; D: TRBD1; length: 15; V: TRBV13; CDR3: CASSPTGKLNTEAFF; DNA: TGTGCCAGCAGCCCGACAGGGAAACTTAACACTGAAGCTTTCTTT
size: many; J: TRBJ2-1; D: TRBD2; length: 17; V: TRBV7-2; CDR3: CASSLARSSGPYNEQFF; DNA: TGTGCCAGCAGCTTAGCGCGGAGTAGCGGGCCCTACAATGAGCAGTTCTTC